Sequencing of this T cell receptor beta chain was carried out in a study of T-cell memory formation after mild COVID-19. TCRdb re-analysed the 5' RACE reads in MiXCR, keeping a single row per CDR3 protein. The sample records about 270,000 distinct CDR3 sequences, over 15% being singletons. Deletions cut 1 base from V and 4 bases from J, with 14 bases between. Germline lookup yields CDR1 LGHNA and CDR2 YSLEER. The CDR3 is 16 residues long. The sample comprised PBMCs or a T cell subset sorted from them (not recorded which). The receptor comes from a man between 18 and 35 years old who had mild COVID-19 (a few samples of this study predate the infection). Cell type and time point are not known. The V call is TRBV4-3, the J call TRBJ2-1; D might be TRBD2 (6 bases). The CDR3 nucleotides are TGCGCCAGCAGCCAAGTCCGTTATCGGGGGTACAATGAGCAGTTCTTC. Translated: CASSQVRYRGYNEQFF.